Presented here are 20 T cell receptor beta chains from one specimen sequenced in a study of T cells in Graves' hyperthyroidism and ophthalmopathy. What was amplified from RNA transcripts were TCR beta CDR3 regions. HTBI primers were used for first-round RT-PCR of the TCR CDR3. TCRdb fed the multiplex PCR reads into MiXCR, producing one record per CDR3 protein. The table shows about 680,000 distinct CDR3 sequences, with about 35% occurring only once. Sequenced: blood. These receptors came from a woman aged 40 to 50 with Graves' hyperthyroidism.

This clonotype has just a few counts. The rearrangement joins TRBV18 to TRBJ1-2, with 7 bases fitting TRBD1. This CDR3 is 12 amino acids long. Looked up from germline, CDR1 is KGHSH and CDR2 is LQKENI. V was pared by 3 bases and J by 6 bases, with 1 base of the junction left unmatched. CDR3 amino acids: CASSPDRNGYTF. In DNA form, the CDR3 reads TGTGCCAGCTCACCGGACAGGAATGGCTACACCTTC.

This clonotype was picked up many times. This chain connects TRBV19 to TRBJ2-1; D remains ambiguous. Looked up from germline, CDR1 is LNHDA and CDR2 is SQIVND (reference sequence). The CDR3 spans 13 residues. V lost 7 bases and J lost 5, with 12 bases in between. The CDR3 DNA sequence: TGTGCCAGTATGGCAGGCCGAAACAATGAGCAGTTCTTC. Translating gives CASMAGRNNEQFF.

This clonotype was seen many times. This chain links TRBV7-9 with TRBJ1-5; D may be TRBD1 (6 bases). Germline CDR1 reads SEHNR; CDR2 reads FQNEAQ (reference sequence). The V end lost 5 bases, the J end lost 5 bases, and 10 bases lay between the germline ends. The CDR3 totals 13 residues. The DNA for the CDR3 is TGTGCCAGCAGCCCTTCAGGGGATCAGCCCCAGCATTTT. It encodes CASSPSGDQPQHF. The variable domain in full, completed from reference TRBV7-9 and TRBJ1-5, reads DTGVSQNPRHKITKRGQNVTFRCDPISEHNRLYWYRQTLGQGPEFLTYFQNEAQLEKSRLLSDRFSAERPKGSFSTLEIQRTEQGDSAMYLCASSPSGDQPQHFGDGTRLSIL.

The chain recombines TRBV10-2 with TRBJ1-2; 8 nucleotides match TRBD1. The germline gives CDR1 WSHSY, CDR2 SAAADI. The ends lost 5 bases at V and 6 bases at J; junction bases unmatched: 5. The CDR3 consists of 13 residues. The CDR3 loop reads CASSSRGQNGYTF. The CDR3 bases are TGCGCCAGCAGTTCCAGGGGGCAGAATGGCTACACCTTC.

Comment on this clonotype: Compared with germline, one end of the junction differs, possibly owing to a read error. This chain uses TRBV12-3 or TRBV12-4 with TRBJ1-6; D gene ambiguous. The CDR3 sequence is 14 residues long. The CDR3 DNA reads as TGTGCCAGCAGTCCAAGGGTCACCAATTCACCCTTCCACTTT. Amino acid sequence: CASSPRVTNSPFHF.

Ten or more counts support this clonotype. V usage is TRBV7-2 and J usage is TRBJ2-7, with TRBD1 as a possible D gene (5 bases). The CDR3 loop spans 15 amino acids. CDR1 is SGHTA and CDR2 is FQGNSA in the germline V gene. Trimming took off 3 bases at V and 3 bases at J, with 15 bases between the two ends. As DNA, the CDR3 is TGTGCCAGCAGCTTGCAGGGTGCGCATGGCTACGAGCAGTACTTC. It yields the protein CASSLQGAHGYEQYF.

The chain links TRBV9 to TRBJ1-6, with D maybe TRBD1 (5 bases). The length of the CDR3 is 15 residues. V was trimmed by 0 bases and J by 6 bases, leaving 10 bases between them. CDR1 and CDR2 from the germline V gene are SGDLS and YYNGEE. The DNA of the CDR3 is TGTGCCAGCAGCGTAGATCGGGACGGTAATTCACCCCTCCACTTT. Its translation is CASSVDRDGNSPLHF.

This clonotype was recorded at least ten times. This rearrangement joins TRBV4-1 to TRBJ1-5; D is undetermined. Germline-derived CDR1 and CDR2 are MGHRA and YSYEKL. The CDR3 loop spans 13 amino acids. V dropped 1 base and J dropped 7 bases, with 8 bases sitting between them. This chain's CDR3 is CASSQGMEQPQHF. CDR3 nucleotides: TGCGCCAGCAGCCAAGGTATGGAACAGCCCCAGCATTTT.

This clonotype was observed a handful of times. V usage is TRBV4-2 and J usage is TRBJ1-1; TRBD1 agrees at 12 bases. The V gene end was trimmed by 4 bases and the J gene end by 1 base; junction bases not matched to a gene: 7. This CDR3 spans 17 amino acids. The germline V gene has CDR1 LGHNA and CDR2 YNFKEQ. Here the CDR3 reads CASSLDPGQGANTEAFF. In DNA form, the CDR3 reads TGTGCCAGCAGCCTTGATCCGGGACAGGGGGCGAACACTGAAGCTTTCTTT.

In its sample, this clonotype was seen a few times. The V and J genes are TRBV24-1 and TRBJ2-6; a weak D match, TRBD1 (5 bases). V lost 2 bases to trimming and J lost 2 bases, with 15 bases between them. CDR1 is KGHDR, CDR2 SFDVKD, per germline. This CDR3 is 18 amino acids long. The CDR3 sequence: CATSDSWQGRTGANVLTF. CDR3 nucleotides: TGTGCCACCAGTGATTCTTGGCAGGGAAGGACTGGGGCCAACGTCCTGACTTTC.

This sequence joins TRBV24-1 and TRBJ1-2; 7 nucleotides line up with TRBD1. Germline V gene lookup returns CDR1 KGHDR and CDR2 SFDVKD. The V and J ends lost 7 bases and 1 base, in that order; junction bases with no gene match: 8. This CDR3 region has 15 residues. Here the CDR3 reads CATSEQGTVNYGYTF. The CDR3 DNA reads TGTGCCACCAGCGAACAAGGGACAGTTAACTATGGCTACACCTTC.

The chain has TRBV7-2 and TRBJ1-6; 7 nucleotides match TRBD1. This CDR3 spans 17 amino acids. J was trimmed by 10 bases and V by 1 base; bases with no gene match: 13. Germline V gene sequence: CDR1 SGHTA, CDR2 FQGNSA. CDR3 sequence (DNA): TGTGCCAGCAGCTTAGTGGGGGGACAGTTTAGAAAATCACCCCTCCACTTT. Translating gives CASSLVGGQFRKSPLHF.

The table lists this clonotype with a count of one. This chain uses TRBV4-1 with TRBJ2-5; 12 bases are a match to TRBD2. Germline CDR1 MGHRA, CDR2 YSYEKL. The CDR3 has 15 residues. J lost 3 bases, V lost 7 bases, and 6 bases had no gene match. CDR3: CASKGLAGLEETQYF. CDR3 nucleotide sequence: TGCGCCAGCAAGGGACTAGCGGGTCTTGAAGAGACCCAGTACTTC.

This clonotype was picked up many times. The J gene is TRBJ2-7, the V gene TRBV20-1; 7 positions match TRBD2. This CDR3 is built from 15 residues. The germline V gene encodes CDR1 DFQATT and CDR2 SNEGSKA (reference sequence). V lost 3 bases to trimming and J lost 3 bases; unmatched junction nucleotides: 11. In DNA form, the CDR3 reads TGCAGTGCTAGCCCCAACCGGGAGGCCCGCTACGAGCAGTACTTC. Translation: CSASPNREARYEQYF.

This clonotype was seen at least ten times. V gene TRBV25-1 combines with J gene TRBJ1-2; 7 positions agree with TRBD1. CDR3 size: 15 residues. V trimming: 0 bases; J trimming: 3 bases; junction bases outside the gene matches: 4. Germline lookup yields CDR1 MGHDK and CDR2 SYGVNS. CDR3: CASSEYGRGYYGYTF. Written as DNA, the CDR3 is TGTGCCAGCAGTGAATACGGCAGGGGGTACTATGGCTACACCTTC.

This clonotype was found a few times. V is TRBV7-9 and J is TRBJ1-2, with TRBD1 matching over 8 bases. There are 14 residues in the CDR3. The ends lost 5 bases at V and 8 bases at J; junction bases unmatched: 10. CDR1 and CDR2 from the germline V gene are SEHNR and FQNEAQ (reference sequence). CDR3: CASSQGASRGGYTF. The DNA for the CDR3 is TGTGCCAGCAGCCAGGGGGCCTCCCGTGGAGGCTACACCTTC.

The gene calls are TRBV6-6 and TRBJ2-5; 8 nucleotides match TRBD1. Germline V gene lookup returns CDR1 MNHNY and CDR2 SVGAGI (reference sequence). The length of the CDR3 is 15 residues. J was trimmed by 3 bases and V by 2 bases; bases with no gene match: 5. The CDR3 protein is CASSYDTGGEETQYF. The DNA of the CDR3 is TGTGCCAGCAGTTACGATACAGGGGGTGAAGAGACCCAGTACTTC.

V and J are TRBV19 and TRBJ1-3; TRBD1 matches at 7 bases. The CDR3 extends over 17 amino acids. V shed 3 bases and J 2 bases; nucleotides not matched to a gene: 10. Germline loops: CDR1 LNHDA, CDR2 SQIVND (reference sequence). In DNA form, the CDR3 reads TGTGCCAGTAGTATCACAGCCTTCACAGGGGCTGGAAACACCATATATTTT. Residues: CASSITAFTGAGNTIYF.

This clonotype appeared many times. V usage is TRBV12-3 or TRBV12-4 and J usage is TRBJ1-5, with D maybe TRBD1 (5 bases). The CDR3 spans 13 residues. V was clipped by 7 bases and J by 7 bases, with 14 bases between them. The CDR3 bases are TGTGCCAGCACTCGGGACGGGGAGCAGCCCCAGCATTTT. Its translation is CASTRDGEQPQHF.

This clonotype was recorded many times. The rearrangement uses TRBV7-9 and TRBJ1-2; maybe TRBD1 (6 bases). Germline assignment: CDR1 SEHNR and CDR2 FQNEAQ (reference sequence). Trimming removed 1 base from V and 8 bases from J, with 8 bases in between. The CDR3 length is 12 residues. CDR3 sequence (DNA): TGTGCCAGCAGCTTAGGACAGGCAGGCTACACCTTC. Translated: CASSLGQAGYTF.